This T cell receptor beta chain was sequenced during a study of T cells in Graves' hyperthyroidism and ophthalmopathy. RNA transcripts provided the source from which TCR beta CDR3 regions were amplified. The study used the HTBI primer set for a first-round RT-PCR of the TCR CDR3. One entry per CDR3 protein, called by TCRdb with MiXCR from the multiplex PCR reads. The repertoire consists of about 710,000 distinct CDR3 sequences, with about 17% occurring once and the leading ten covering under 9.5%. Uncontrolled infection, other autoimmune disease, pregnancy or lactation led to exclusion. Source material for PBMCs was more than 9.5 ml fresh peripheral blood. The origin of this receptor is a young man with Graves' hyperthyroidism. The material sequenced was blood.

CDR3 nucleotide sequence: TGTGCCAGCGGGTGGTCCCTTAATTCACCCCTCCACTTT. This translates into CASGWSLNSPLHF. The J gene is TRBJ1-6, the V gene TRBV12-3 or TRBV12-4, with D uncertain. Between the trimmed V and J ends, which lost 8 bases and 6 bases, there was a span of 11 bases. CDR3 length: 13 residues.